A selection of T cell receptor beta chains follows, all from one sample in a study of blood T cells in healthy people across ages. Via MiXCR, TCRdb re-called the 5' RACE reads, giving one row per CDR3 protein. The sample lists 540,000 or so distinct CDR3 sequences, less than 25% occurring once. The same specimen was also included in a second study, on T cells of mothers and their children.

The sequencing sample was made of blood. The receptors stem from a boy aged 5-17 years in good health. Each CDR3 is given with its conserved first and last residue. D genes are given only for firm matches. The size of a clone is reported for some rows only, either as once, few or many, or as a class for expanded clones.

d_call j_call clone_size v_call cdr3_aa cdr3_nt
TRBD2 TRBJ2-3 few TRBV4-3 CASSQDLRRTREGTDTQYF TGCGCCAGCAGCCAAGATCTTCGTAGGACTAGAGAGGGCACAGATACGCAGTATTTT
TRBD1 TRBJ2-4 . TRBV7-9 CASSFTTGGAKNIQYF TGTGCCAGCAGCTTTACTACAGGGGGCGCCAAAAACATTCAGTACTTC
TRBD2 TRBJ2-5 . TRBV27 CASRTGGASMYF TGTGCCAGCAGGACGGGGGGGGCTTCAATGTACTTC
. TRBJ2-7 . TRBV19 CASSMRDFYEQYF TGTGCCAGTAGTATGAGGGACTTCTACGAGCAGTACTTC
. TRBJ2-1 . TRBV29-1 CSVEQPHGYNEQFF TGCAGCGTTGAGCAGCCCCACGGCTACAATGAGCAGTTCTTC
TRBD1 TRBJ1-1 . TRBV7-9 CASSLGQVEAFF TGTGCCAGCAGCCTTGGACAGGTTGAAGCTTTCTTT
TRBD1 TRBJ1-2 . TRBV6-6 CASSYSGQGGSYGYTF TGTGCCAGCAGTTACTCGGGACAGGGGGGGAGCTATGGCTACACCTTC
. TRBJ1-5 few TRBV4-1 CASSLMPGSNQPQHF TGCGCCAGCAGCCTCATGCCAGGGAGCAATCAGCCCCAGCATTTT
. TRBJ2-7 many TRBV12-3/TRBV12-4 CASSPGRGYEQYF TGCGCCAGCAGCCCTGGAAGGGGCTACGAGCAGTACTTC
TRBD1 TRBJ2-7 . TRBV27 CASMRLWDRAYEQYF TGTGCCAGTATGAGACTCTGGGACAGGGCCTACGAGCAGTACTTC
. TRBJ1-6 . TRBV7-2 CASSFPGFGNSPLHF TGTGCCAGCAGCTTCCCGGGATTCGGTAATTCACCCCTCCACTTT
TRBD2 TRBJ2-7 . TRBV7-8 CASSPLAGGAYEQYF TGTGCCAGCAGCCCTTTAGCGGGAGGGGCCTACGAGCAGTACTTC
TRBD2 TRBJ2-3 . TRBV2 CASKSTSGGTDTQYF TGTGCCAGCAAGTCGACTAGCGGGGGCACAGATACGCAGTATTTT
. TRBJ1-1 . TRBV29-1 CSVNFGGTEAFF TGCAGCGTTAATTTTGGGGGGACTGAAGCTTTCTTT
TRBD2 TRBJ2-1 few TRBV5-1 CASTTSSGSGEQFF TGCGCCAGCACCACGAGTAGCGGGAGTGGTGAGCAGTTCTTC
. TRBJ1-5 few TRBV10-3 CAISAGPTTQPQHF TGTGCCATCAGTGCCGGACCCACCACTCAGCCCCAGCATTTT
TRBD2 TRBJ2-1 few TRBV4-1 CASSQDPAGLAGVLEQFF TGCGCCAGCAGCCAAGATCCCGCGGGACTAGCGGGAGTGCTTGAGCAGTTCTTC
TRBD2 TRBJ2-1 . TRBV24-1 CATSDLRTSGGTNNEQFF TGTGCCACCAGTGATTTGCGGACTAGCGGGGGGACAAACAATGAGCAGTTCTTC
TRBD1 TRBJ2-7 few TRBV4-1 CASSPGQGPSYEQYF TGCGCCAGCAGCCCCGGACAGGGTCCTTCCTACGAGCAGTACTTC
TRBD2 TRBJ2-5 . TRBV3-1 CASSQEYNLSGRDQETQYF TGTGCCAGCAGCCAAGAGTATAACCTGAGCGGGAGGGACCAAGAGACCCAGTACTTC
. TRBJ2-2 few TRBV5-1 CASRPEGGELFF TGCGCCAGCAGACCGGAGGGCGGGGAGCTGTTTTTT
TRBD2 TRBJ2-7 few TRBV11-2 CASSYPPLLAGVPEQYF TGTGCCAGCAGCTACCCTCCCTTACTGGCGGGAGTCCCCGAGCAGTACTTC
TRBD2 TRBJ2-1 . TRBV7-9 CASIIAGGPNNEQFF TGTGCCAGCATCATAGCGGGGGGGCCAAACAATGAGCAGTTCTTC
TRBD2 TRBJ2-5 few TRBV6-5 CASSSSSGRRQETQYF TGTGCCAGCAGTTCCTCTAGCGGGAGGAGGCAAGAGACCCAGTACTTC
. TRBJ2-3 . TRBV28 CASSLTSMAQYF TGTGCCAGCAGCTTAACTAGTATGGCGCAGTATTTT
TRBD1 TRBJ2-3 . TRBV10-3 CASAYRGDTDTQYF TGTGCCTCGGCTTACAGGGGAGACACAGATACGCAGTATTTT
TRBD2 TRBJ2-2 once TRBV6-2/TRBV6-3 CASKETSGVNTGELFF TGTGCCAGCAAGGAAACTAGCGGGGTGAACACCGGGGAGCTGTTTTTT
TRBD1 TRBJ1-6 . TRBV6-2/TRBV6-3 CASSPGQSTSPLHF TGTGCCAGCAGTCCGGGACAGTCTACTTCACCCCTCCACTTT
. TRBJ2-1 few TRBV29-1 CSVGWLPSYNEQFF TGCAGCGTTGGTTGGCTTCCGTCCTACAATGAGCAGTTCTTC
TRBD1 TRBJ2-7 few TRBV7-2 CASSLQGTGITYEQYF TGTGCCAGCAGCTTACAAGGGACAGGCATTACTTACGAGCAGTACTTC
. TRBJ1-6 many TRBV28 CASNQAGSSYNSPLHF TGTGCCAGCAATCAAGCAGGGAGCTCCTATAATTCACCCCTCCACTTT
. TRBJ2-7 few TRBV20-1 CSAIRPSYEQYF TGCAGTGCTATACGGCCGTCCTACGAGCAGTACTTC
TRBD1 TRBJ1-1 . TRBV5-4 CASSWDRDTEAFF TGTGCCAGCAGCTGGGACAGGGACACTGAAGCTTTCTTT
TRBD1 TRBJ2-7 . TRBV15 CATSREELTGVFSYEQYF TGTGCCACCAGCAGAGAGGAGTTGACAGGGGTTTTTTCCTACGAGCAGTACTTC
. TRBJ2-3 many TRBV5-1 CASSLVKASTDTQYF TGCGCCAGCAGCTTGGTGAAAGCCTCTACAGATACGCAGTATTTT
TRBD2 TRBJ2-5 few TRBV4-3 CASSQGLAAHVQETQYF TGCGCCAGCAGCCAAGGACTAGCGGCTCACGTCCAAGAGACCCAGTACTTC
TRBD1 TRBJ2-5 . TRBV6-5 CASSYSVTGARQETQYF TGTGCCAGCAGTTACTCAGTAACAGGGGCTCGCCAAGAGACCCAGTACTTC
. TRBJ2-7 . TRBV7-2 CASGLGGEQYF TGTGCCAGCGGACTTGGTGGCGAGCAGTACTTC
TRBD1 TRBJ2-3 . TRBV6-2/TRBV6-3 CASSYAAGGKDTQYF TGTGCCAGCAGTTACGCGGCAGGGGGCAAAGATACGCAGTATTTT
. TRBJ2-1 . TRBV5-1 CASSQDSEPPYNEQFF TGCGCCAGCAGCCAAGATTCCGAGCCCCCTTACAATGAGCAGTTCTTC
. TRBJ2-1 . TRBV7-7 CASSSTIRNEQFF TGTGCTAGCAGCTCAACTATCCGCAATGAGCAGTTCTTC
. TRBJ2-1 . TRBV29-1 CSVEDYEQSSYNEQFF TGCAGCGTTGAAGATTATGAGCAGAGCTCCTACAATGAGCAGTTCTTC
TRBD1 TRBJ2-7 . TRBV7-2 CASSRWDRGIHEQYF TGTGCCAGCAGCCGATGGGACAGGGGCATCCACGAGCAGTACTTC
TRBD1 TRBJ2-2 few TRBV5-1 CASSSDTGVNTGELFF TGCGCCAGCAGCTCTGATACAGGGGTAAACACCGGGGAGCTGTTTTTT
. TRBJ2-7 few TRBV2 CATQQGYEQYF TGTGCCACCCAACAGGGCTACGAGCAGTACTTC
TRBD1 TRBJ1-2 few TRBV6-2/TRBV6-3 CASSYDVTGTAVLSYGYTF TGTGCCAGCAGTTACGACGTTACCGGGACAGCTGTCCTATCCTATGGCTACACCTTC
. TRBJ2-5 many TRBV7-2 CASSPSSLQETQYF TGTGCCAGCAGCCCCAGCAGCTTACAAGAGACCCAGTACTTC
. TRBJ1-1 . TRBV30 CAWDDLTAANTEAFF TGTGCCTGGGATGACTTGACGGCCGCGAACACTGAAGCTTTCTTT
. TRBJ2-7 . TRBV20-1 CSASKIPPREQYF TGCAGTGCTAGTAAGATTCCCCCCAGGGAGCAGTACTTC